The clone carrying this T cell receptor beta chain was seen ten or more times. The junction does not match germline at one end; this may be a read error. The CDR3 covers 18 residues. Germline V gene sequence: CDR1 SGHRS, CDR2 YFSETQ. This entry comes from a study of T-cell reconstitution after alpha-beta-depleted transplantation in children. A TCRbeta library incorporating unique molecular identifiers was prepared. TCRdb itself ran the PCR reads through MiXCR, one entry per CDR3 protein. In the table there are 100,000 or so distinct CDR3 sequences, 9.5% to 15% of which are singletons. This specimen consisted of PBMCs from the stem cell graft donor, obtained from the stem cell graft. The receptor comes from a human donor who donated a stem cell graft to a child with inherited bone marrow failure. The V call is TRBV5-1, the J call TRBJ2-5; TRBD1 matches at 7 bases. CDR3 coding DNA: TGCGCCAGCAGAAAGTCGGACAGGACCGCCGCTTGGTCGGAGACCCAGTACTTT. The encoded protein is CASRKSDRTAAWSETQYF.